This record looks at one T cell receptor (beta chain) sequence and its context. An end of the junction does not agree with germline; a read error may underlie this. The CDR3 length is 16 residues. The germline gives CDR1 LGHDT, CDR2 YNNKEL (reference sequence). These data come from a study of blood T cells in healthy people across ages. It was with a sample-barcoded 5' primer and a J-beta primer mix that a second PCR of roughly 6 to 11 cycles was run. In TCRdb, the 5' RACE reads were re-called with MiXCR into one record per CDR3 protein. Of roughly 1.6 million distinct CDR3 sequences listed, 30% to 35% are singletons.

The receptor comes from a woman in her twenties or thirties in good health. Sequences were obtained from blood. This chain links TRBV3-1 with TRBJ2-3, with a weak D call TRBD2 (6 bases). Here the CDR3 reads CAGSQEPGVGWDTQYF. CDR3 nucleotide sequence: TGTGCCGGCAGCCAAGAACCGGGAGTAGGATGGGATACGCAGTATTTT.